These 24 T cell receptor beta chains originate from one sample sequenced in a study of identical twins. TCRdb redid the calling of the 5' RACE reads with MiXCR, one entry per CDR3 protein. The sample has 240,000 or so distinct CDR3 sequences, roughly 12% seen once. A further study also used this sample, focusing on yellow fever vaccine responses in identical twins.

Material for sequencing was memory (CD45RO+) T cells sorted from blood. The receptors stem from a woman aged 18-35 years in good health.

V gene TRBV5-1 combines with J gene TRBJ1-3; 7 nucleotides match TRBD1. The CDR3 contains 14 residues. Germline V lookup: CDR1 SGHRS, CDR2 YFSETQ. Germline trimming cut 4 bases from V and 2 bases from J; bases unmatched to any gene: 3. The CDR3 DNA reads TGCGCCAGCAGCCCGGGGACAGCTGGAAACACCATATATTTT. This encodes CASSPGTAGNTIYF.

This clonotype has a handful of counts. This chain links TRBV7-3 with TRBJ2-5; TRBD1 might be the D (6 bases). In germline, CDR1 is SGHTA, CDR2 FQGTGA. The CDR3 sequence is 13 residues long. V was pared by 5 bases and J by 2 bases, with 9 bases between. The CDR3 reads CASSPGHQETQYF. The CDR3 region has the DNA TGTGCCAGCAGCCCGGGACATCAAGAGACCCAGTACTTC. The full variable domain, completed using reference TRBV7-3 and TRBJ2-5, is GAGVSQTPSNKVTEKGKYVELRCDPISGHTALYWYRQSLGQGPEFLIYFQGTGAADDSGLPNDRFFAVRPEGSVSTLKIQRTERGDSAVYLCASSPGHQETQYFGPGTRLLVL.

This sequence joins TRBV9 and TRBJ1-1, with D unclear. Germline CDR1 reads SGDLS; CDR2 reads YYNGEE. The CDR3 loop spans 13 amino acids. Trimming stripped 0 bases from V and 6 bases from J, with 9 bases between. Here the CDR3 DNA reads TGTGCCAGCAGCGTAGTCCCGGAGGCTGAAGCTTTCTTT. Amino acid sequence: CASSVVPEAEAFF. The variable domain in full, completed from reference TRBV9 and TRBJ1-1, reads DSGVTQTPKHLITATGQRVTLRCSPRSGDLSVYWYQQSLDQGLQFLIQYYNGEERAKGNILERFSAQQFPDLHSELNLSSLELGDSALYFCASSVVPEAEAFFGQGTRLTVV.

The chain combines TRBV7-9 with TRBJ2-1; D is ambiguous. This CDR3 contains 13 residues. V lost 2 bases and J 10 bases, leaving 12 bases between the germline ends. Germline lookup yields CDR1 SEHNR and CDR2 FQNEAQ (reference sequence). CDR3 sequence: CASSLPQLGEQFF. The CDR3 DNA reads TGTGCCAGCAGCTTACCCCAGCTGGGGGAGCAGTTCTTC.

This clonotype was seen repeatedly, ten times or more. J is TRBJ2-5 and V is TRBV5-4; 7 positions agree with TRBD1. Germline V gene data show CDR1 as SGHNT and CDR2 as YYREEE (reference sequence). Trimming cost V 3 bases and J 2 bases; bases outside gene matches: 7. The CDR3 contains 15 residues. The chain's CDR3 is CASSSYRDRQETQYF. As DNA, the CDR3 is TGTGCCAGCAGCTCATACCGGGACAGACAAGAGACCCAGTACTTC.

J is TRBJ2-1 and V is TRBV5-5; 10 bases align to TRBD2. This CDR3 is 16 amino acids long. With V trimmed by 2 bases and J by 7 bases, 9 bases remained unmatched. CDR1 SGHKS and CDR2 YYEKEE come from the germline V gene (reference sequence). The CDR3 loop is CASSFASGGGGNEQFF. The CDR3 bases are TGTGCCAGCAGCTTCGCTAGCGGGGGCGGAGGTAATGAGCAGTTCTTC.

The chain links TRBV7-2 to TRBJ2-5; D gene unclear. Trimming removed 2 bases from V and 5 bases from J, with 12 bases in between. Germline CDR1 reads SGHTA; CDR2 reads FQGNSA. CDR3 size: 14 residues. CDR3 DNA sequence: TGTGCCAGCAGCTTACTCGTCCCTCCCGAGACCCAGTACTTC. It encodes CASSLLVPPETQYF.

This chain connects TRBV11-2 to TRBJ2-1; D may be TRBD1 or TRBD2 (7 bases each). The ends were cut back, 2 bases at V and 9 bases at J, with 11 bases in the middle. CDR3 length: 13 amino acids. CDR1 and CDR2 from the germline V gene are SGHAT and FQNNGV. The CDR3 DNA is TGTGCCAGCAGCTTAAGCAGGGGGGGTGAGCAGTTCTTC. Its protein is CASSLSRGGEQFF.

This clonotype was recorded a few times. The chain employs TRBV29-1 and TRBJ2-5; D not resolved. Germline-derived CDR1 and CDR2 are SQVTM and ANQGSEA. The CDR3 runs to 13 residues. Trimming removed 0 bases from V and 1 base from J, with 6 bases in between. CDR3 nucleotide sequence: TGCAGCGTTGAAGATAGCCCCCAAGAGACCCAGTACTTC. It codes for CSVEDSPQETQYF. Using reference TRBV29-1 and TRBJ2-5 for the parts outside the CDR3, the full variable domain is SAVISQKPSRDICQRGTSLTIQCQVDSQVTMMFWYRQQPGQSLTLIATANQGSEATYESGFVIDKFPISRPNLTFSTLTVSNMSPEDSSIYLCSVEDSPQETQYFGPGTRLLVL.

J is TRBJ2-2 and V is TRBV5-7, with 8 positions matching TRBD1. TRBV5-7 is known as an ORF, though its function is uncertain. V lost 6 bases, J lost 7 bases, and 11 bases stayed unmatched. CDR3 size: 15 residues. The CDR3 spells CASTSPRGHFGELFF. CDR3 nucleotide sequence: TGTGCCAGCACCTCTCCCAGGGGGCACTTCGGGGAGCTGTTTTTT.

This clonotype came up a few times. This sequence joins TRBV5-1 and TRBJ2-4; either TRBD1 or TRBD2 may supply D (5 bases each). V was clipped by 2 bases and J by 8 bases, with 14 bases between them. The CDR3 has 14 amino acids. The germline gives CDR1 SGHRS, CDR2 YFSETQ. The chain's CDR3 is CASSFGGLGDIQYF. CDR3 nucleotides: TGCGCCAGCAGCTTTGGGGGTCTAGGGGACATTCAGTACTTC.

The gene calls are TRBV2 and TRBJ2-1, with a possible D match to TRBD2 (5 bases). V dropped 2 bases and J dropped 9 bases, with 8 bases sitting between them. CDR1 and CDR2 from the germline V gene are SNHLY and FYNNEI. The CDR3 has 12 residues. As DNA, the CDR3 is TGTGCCAGCAGTGAACAAGGAGGTGAGCAGTTCTTC. Translated: CASSEQGGEQFF.

This clonotype showed up just a few times. This chain connects TRBV7-2 to TRBJ2-3, with a possible D match to TRBD2 (6 bases). CDR1 SGHTA and CDR2 FQGNSA come from the germline V gene. The V gene lost 5 bases and the J gene lost 6 bases, with 18 bases spanning the gap. This CDR3 has 15 residues. The CDR3 DNA sequence: TGTGCCAGCAGCCGTCGTCCGGGACTCTACGATACGCAGTATTTT. It translates to CASSRRPGLYDTQYF. Full variable domain (missing parts from reference TRBV7-2 and TRBJ2-3): GAGVSQSPSNKVTEKGKDVELRCDPISGHTALYWYRQSLGQGLEFLIYFQGNSAPDKSGLPSDRFSAERTGGSVSTLTIQRTQQEDSAVYLCASSRRPGLYDTQYFGPGTRLTVL.

The rearrangement links TRBV20-1 to TRBJ2-7; 12 bases are shared with TRBD2. This CDR3 spans 15 amino acids. Trimming at V came to 3 bases and at J to 5 bases, leaving 8 bases not matched to a gene. CDR1 and CDR2 (germline): DFQATT, SNEGSKA (reference sequence). CDR3 in DNA: TGCAGTGCTAGTACTATGCTAGCGGGAGGGAACGAGCAGTACTTC. Protein sequence: CSASTMLAGGNEQYF.

This clonotype has at least ten counts. J is TRBJ2-7 and V is TRBV27; D is ambiguous. V lost 0 bases and J 3 bases, leaving 6 bases between the germline ends. The CDR3 sequence is 13 residues long. Per the germline V gene, CDR1 is MNHEY and CDR2 is SMNVEV (reference sequence). CDR3 bases: TGTGCCAGCAGTTTATCCCCCTTCTACGAGCAGTACTTC. Amino acids: CASSLSPFYEQYF.

The rearrangement uses TRBV6-1 and TRBJ1-1; D ambiguous. Germline loops: CDR1 MNHNS, CDR2 SASEGT. The CDR3 is 13 residues long. V was shortened by 8 bases and J by 1 base, with 11 bases between the two germline ends. Here the CDR3 DNA reads TGTGCCAGCGGAGATGTGTGGAACACTGAAGCTTTCTTT. It encodes CASGDVWNTEAFF.

This chain uses TRBV6-2 or TRBV6-3 with TRBJ2-1, with 11 bases matching TRBD2. The trim removed 6 bases at V and 9 bases at J, leaving 10 bases unmatched. This CDR3 region has 15 residues. The germline V gene encodes CDR1 MNHEY and CDR2 SVGEGT. CDR3 in DNA: TGTGCCAGCAGCCCGACTAGCGGGGCTAAAGCTGAGCAGTTCTTC. This translates into CASSPTSGAKAEQFF.

This clonotype was recorded a few times. The chain employs TRBV7-9 and TRBJ2-5; TRBD2 agrees at 9 bases. Unmatched junction bases numbered 5, after V lost 5 bases and J lost 1 base. There are 15 residues in the CDR3. CDR1 is SEHNR, CDR2 FQNEAQ, per germline (reference sequence). CDR3 region: CASSLSGGVQETQYF. The CDR3, as DNA: TGTGCCAGCAGCCTTAGCGGGGGCGTCCAAGAGACCCAGTACTTC.

A few counts support this clonotype. This chain links TRBV5-1 with TRBJ2-1; TRBD2 aligns across 16 bases. Germline trimming cut 6 bases from V and 10 bases from J; bases unmatched to any gene: 7. The CDR3 spans 15 residues. Per the germline V gene, CDR1 is SGHRS and CDR2 is YFSETQ. CDR3 sequence reads: CASTGTSGGAEEQFF. CDR3 nucleotide sequence: TGCGCCAGCACCGGGACTAGCGGGGGGGCCGAGGAGCAGTTCTTC.

This clonotype was counted between two and nine times. The chain recombines TRBV5-1 with TRBJ1-5; TRBD1 is a possible D gene (6 bases). With 4 bases removed from V and 1 base from J, the gap between germline ends came to 9 bases. In germline, CDR1 is SGHRS, CDR2 YFSETQ. The CDR3 has 14 residues. For the CDR3, the DNA is TGCGCCAGCAGCCCAGGGGACAGCAATCAGCCCCAGCATTTT. This sequence encodes CASSPGDSNQPQHF.

This clonotype has only a few counts. This chain links TRBV28 with TRBJ2-7; 7 bases are a match to TRBD1. The germline gives CDR1 MDHEN, CDR2 SYDVKM. The CDR3 loop spans 15 amino acids. The junction had 9 bases not matched to a gene; V was cut back by 5 bases and J by 2 bases. CDR3 in amino acids: CASSPTGQATYEQYF. Here the CDR3 DNA reads TGTGCCAGCAGTCCGACCGGACAGGCAACCTACGAGCAGTACTTC.

This clonotype turned up a few times. The chain has TRBV4-1 and TRBJ2-3; TRBD1 aligns across 8 bases. J was trimmed by 2 bases and V by 1 base; bases with no gene match: 5. CDR1 is MGHRA and CDR2 is YSYEKL in the germline V gene. There are 16 residues in the CDR3. The CDR3 DNA reads TGCGCCAGCAGCCAAGGGGACAGGCTGGACACAGATACGCAGTATTTT. Encoded protein: CASSQGDRLDTDTQYF.

The V call is TRBV3-1, the J call TRBJ2-7; weak D call: TRBD1 (7 bases). From germline, CDR1 is LGHDT and CDR2 YNNKEL (reference sequence). The CDR3 has 14 amino acids. V was cut by 3 bases and J by 7 bases, with 16 bases left in between. In nucleotides, the CDR3 is TGTGCCAGCAGCCATGCCGGAGGGGGCGGGGAGCAGTACTTC. Encoded protein: CASSHAGGGGEQYF.

The chain uses TRBV5-6 and TRBJ2-1; the match to TRBD1 covers 9 bases. This CDR3 spans 16 amino acids. The V gene end was trimmed by 6 bases and the J gene end by 4 bases; junction bases not matched to a gene: 11. Germline values: CDR1 SGHDT, CDR2 YYEEEE. The CDR3 DNA is TGTGCCAGCATCCCACGCACGGGACAGGGATACAATGAGCAGTTCTTC. Translated, it gives CASIPRTGQGYNEQFF. Drawing the rest from reference TRBV5-6 and TRBJ2-1, the complete variable domain is DAGVTQSPTHLIKTRGQQVTLRCSPKSGHDTVSWYQQALGQGPQFIFQYYEEEERQRGNFPDRFSGHQFPNYSSELNVNALLLGDSALYLCASIPRTGQGYNEQFFGPGTRLTVL.